This paragraph reports one T cell receptor beta chain. Sequencing used immunoSEQ multiplex PCR; TCRdb keeps in-frame clones, though not all of them. The sample lists more than 900,000 clones; around 78% were seen once. The entry originates in a study of shared clonotypes between healthy human individuals. This CDR3 contains 20 residues. The J segment lost 0 bases and the V segment lost 2 bases, leaving 16 bases of the junction unmatched. The V gene's germline CDR1 is MDHEN and CDR2 SYDVKM. The receptor was isolated from a young man in good health. Some clones in this sample may be carry-over from other donors' samples. This sequence joins TRBV28 and TRBJ2-7; 10 bases are a match to TRBD2. Sample: memory CD4+ T cells from PBMCs. Documented subset: CD45RA-negative fraction. The CDR3 protein is CASSLKVGDSGRFSSYEQYF. DNA of the CDR3: TGTGCCAGCAGTTTAAAAGTTGGTGATAGCGGGAGGTTCAGCTCCTACGAGCAGTACTTC.